This T cell receptor (beta chain) was obtained from a study of T cells in Graves' hyperthyroidism and ophthalmopathy. With regard to this clonotype: Antigen: not known.

Germline V gene data show CDR1 as LGHNA and CDR2 as YNFKEQ. V was trimmed by 0 bases and J by 4 bases, leaving 10 bases between them. This CDR3 spans 15 amino acids. Study-level points and caveats: Blood also held most thyroid clonotypes expanded beyond 0.001.

From RNA transcripts, TCR beta CDR3 regions were amplified. The primer set for the first-round RT-PCR of the TCR CDR3 was HTBI. TCRdb ran MiXCR on the multiplex PCR reads and lists one entry per CDR3 protein. The top ten hold roughly an eighth of the sample, which has 700,000 or so distinct CDR3 sequences, approximately 15% seen once. This clonotype was sampled from a woman between 50 and 59 years old with Graves' ophthalmopathy. The rearrangement uses TRBV4-2 and TRBJ2-1; tentative D call: TRBD2 (5 bases). Material for sequencing was blood. The CDR3 here is CASSQDGGPYNEQFF. The CDR3 DNA is TGTGCCAGCAGCCAAGATGGCGGGCCTTACAATGAGCAGTTCTTC.